One sample yielded the 14 T cell receptor beta chains listed below, sequenced in a study of blood T cell repertoires in COVID-19 (dated by TCRdb to about 2020). The method was the immunoSEQ multiplex PCR assay. TCRdb obtained this table from immuneACCESS and retained in-frame rearrangements with V and J assigned. These tables miss some clones; where compared with another copy, unresolved V genes account for less than half of the shortfall, and the remainder is unexplained. This sample holds around 200,000 clones; 80% to 90% were observed only once. The ten largest clones take up about 5% of the sample. The specimen was peripheral blood. The receptors stem from a woman older than 75 with acute or convalescent COVID-19.

The V call is TRBV7-8, the J call TRBJ1-5, with 8 bases lining up with TRBD1. Germline-derived CDR1 and CDR2 are SGHVS and FQNEAQ. V shed 10 bases, J shed 5 bases, and the junction held 7 bases outside the gene matches. This CDR3 has 13 amino acids. The CDR3 is CATTPDRDQPQHF. Here the CDR3 DNA reads TGTGCCACTACCCCGGACAGGGATCAGCCCCAGCATTTT.

J is TRBJ1-2 and V is TRBV7-2; weak D call: TRBD1 (6 bases). The CDR3 length is 15 residues. Germline V CDR1 and CDR2: SGHTA, FQGNSA. V lost 8 bases to trimming and J lost 3 bases, with 19 bases between them. Written as DNA, the CDR3 is TGTGCCAGCCGAACCCGCTCCCAGGGGTACTATGGCTACACCTTC. It yields the protein CASRTRSQGYYGYTF.

The V call is TRBV15, the J call TRBJ2-5; D possibly corresponds to TRBD1 (5 bases). The CDR3 is 16 residues long. V was trimmed by 1 base and J by 1 base, leaving 13 bases between them. Germline loops: CDR1 LNHNV, CDR2 YYDKDF (reference sequence). The CDR3 coding sequence is TGTGCCACCAGCAGAGGACAGTTGATTGGCCAAGAGACCCAGTACTTC. Amino acids: CATSRGQLIGQETQYF. The full variable domain, with the rest looked up from reference TRBV15 and TRBJ2-5, is DAMVIQNPRYQVTQFGKPVTLSCSQTLNHNVMYWYQQKSSQAPKLLFHYYDKDFNNEADTPDNFQSRRPNTSFCFLDIRSPGLGDTAMYLCATSRGQLIGQETQYFGPGTRLLVL.

The V gene is TRBV10-3, the J gene TRBJ1-6, with D hard to call. V shed 6 bases and J shed 5 bases, with 11 bases lying between them. CDR3 length: 14 amino acids. Germline CDR1 ENHRY, CDR2 SYGVKD. The CDR3 region is CAISPTKNNSPLHF. In DNA form, the CDR3 reads TGTGCCATCAGCCCGACAAAGAATAATTCACCCCTCCACTTT.

This clone occurred once. This chain joins TRBV29-1 and TRBJ1-1; D might be TRBD1 (5 bases). The CDR3 is 12 amino acids. The V end lost 6 bases, the J end lost 2 bases, and 10 bases lay between the germline ends. CDR1 SQVTM and CDR2 ANQGSEA come from the germline V gene. The CDR3 coding sequence is TGCAGCGTCGGGGGACCTAACACTGAAGCTTTCTTT. Translation gives CSVGGPNTEAFF.

V usage is TRBV7-2 and J usage is TRBJ2-1; 8 nucleotides agree with TRBD2. CDR3 length: 15 amino acids. CDR1 is SGHTA, CDR2 FQGNSA, per germline. Trimming took 3 bases from V and 4 from J; bases not matched to a gene: 5. The CDR3 loop reads CASSLGTSVYNEQFF. The CDR3 region has the DNA TGTGCCAGCAGCTTGGGGACTAGTGTGTACAATGAGCAGTTCTTC.

This clone was seen just once. The V call is TRBV27, the J call TRBJ1-2, with D possibly matching TRBD1 (6 bases). Germline V gene data show CDR1 as MNHEY and CDR2 as SMNVEV (reference sequence). This CDR3 is built from 13 residues. The V end lost 8 bases, the J end lost 9 bases, and 19 bases lay between the germline ends. Written as DNA, the CDR3 is TGTGCCAGCGGGTCCGGGGTGGGGACAAGCTACACCTTC. The encoded protein is CASGSGVGTSYTF.

The genes are TRBV5-1 and TRBJ2-5; TRBD2 agrees at 12 bases. The V and J ends lost 6 bases and 4 bases, in that order; junction bases with no gene match: 4. The germline V gene encodes CDR1 SGHRS and CDR2 YFSETQ. The CDR3 consists of 14 residues. CDR3 protein: CASTPGLAGETQYF. CDR3 DNA: TGCGCCAGCACCCCGGGACTAGCGGGAGAGACCCAGTACTTC.

This clone appeared a single time. The chain joins TRBV19 to TRBJ1-2; 12 positions agree with TRBD1. Germline CDR1 LNHDA, CDR2 SQIVND (reference sequence). The CDR3 has 13 residues. Losses at the gene ends were 8 bases for V and 8 bases for J; bases not matched to a gene: 6. CDR3 bases: TGTGCCAGTTGGGACAGGGGGCTTAGAGGCTACACCTTC. It is translated as CASWDRGLRGYTF.

This clone was seen just once. The gene calls are TRBV18 and TRBJ2-1; D gene ambiguous. Germline V gene lookup returns CDR1 KGHSH and CDR2 LQKENI. Trimming removed 6 bases from V and 1 base from J, with 10 bases in between. There are 14 residues in the CDR3. CDR3 loop: CASSSTSSYNEQFF. DNA of the CDR3: TGTGCCAGCTCGTCGACTTCTTCCTACAATGAGCAGTTCTTC.

This clone appeared once. The rearrangement joins TRBV7-8 to TRBJ1-5; 9 positions agree with TRBD1. Germline V CDR1 and CDR2: SGHVS, FQNEAQ. The CDR3 is made up of 15 amino acids. Unmatched junction bases numbered 3, after V lost 2 bases and J lost 4 bases. CDR3 sequence reads: CASSLQQGANQPQHF. The CDR3 coding sequence is TGTGCCAGCAGCTTACAACAGGGGGCGAATCAGCCCCAGCATTTT. The variable domain in full, completed from reference TRBV7-8 and TRBJ1-5, reads GAGVSQSPRYKVAKRGQDVALRCDPISGHVSLFWYQQALGQGPEFLTYFQNEAQLDKSGLPSDRFFAERPEGSVSTLKIQRTQQEDSAVYLCASSLQQGANQPQHFGDGTRLSIL.

The V call is TRBV5-1, the J call TRBJ2-3; the match to TRBD2 covers 9 bases. Trimming cost V 0 bases and J 6 bases; bases outside gene matches: 8. Germline V gene lookup returns CDR1 SGHRS and CDR2 YFSETQ. CDR3 size: 16 residues. The CDR3 sequence: CASSLESGGQWDTQYF. CDR3 coding DNA: TGCGCCAGCAGCTTGGAGAGCGGGGGGCAGTGGGATACGCAGTATTTT.

The V call is TRBV30, the J call TRBJ1-2; 7 bases fit TRBD1. Germline V gene lookup returns CDR1 GTSNPN and CDR2 SVGIG (reference sequence). The CDR3 sequence is 13 residues long. The ends lost 3 bases at V and 4 bases at J; junction bases unmatched: 5. Written as DNA, the CDR3 is TGTGCCTGGAGCCCCGACAGGGTCTATGGCTACACCTTC. It translates to CAWSPDRVYGYTF.

The rearrangement joins TRBV11-1 to TRBJ2-7, with D perhaps matching TRBD1 (6 bases). Germline assignment: CDR1 SGHAT and CDR2 FQDESV (reference sequence). Trimming took off 7 bases at V and 3 bases at J, with 22 bases between the two ends. CDR3 size: 16 residues. The CDR3 DNA follows: TGTGCCAGCACCGCCTGGGAGCAGGGGAGTATCTACGAGCAGTACTTC. Translating gives CASTAWEQGSIYEQYF.